The sequence of this T cell receptor (beta chain) was determined in a study of blood T cell repertoires in COVID-19. The wider study: The United States, Italy and Spain supplied acute and convalescent COVID-19 samples. T cells, B-cell-depleted T cells, or PBMCs supplied cDNA or gDNA.

Germline values: CDR1 MNHNY, CDR2 SVGAGI (reference sequence). The CDR3 loop spans 18 amino acids. Trimming cost V 5 bases and J 5 bases; bases outside gene matches: 19. In the original analysis: Scientists estimated how many nucleated cells there were by amplifying reference gene primers. Repertoires were generated with immunoSEQ multiplex PCR, while TCRdb's copy carries only in-frame clones and drops some. The D gene and trimming were derived from the DNA, and the V and J assignments and clone size from that table. Among 55,000 to 90,000 clones listed, 86% were seen once. This TCR was recovered from a woman in her sixties or seventies with acute or convalescent COVID-19. Sequences were obtained from peripheral blood. The genes are TRBV6-6 and TRBJ2-5, with 8 bases that match TRBD1. CDR3 sequence: CASSHSGTGLIARETQYF. CDR3 DNA sequence: TGTGCCAGCAGTCATTCCGGGACAGGCCTTATAGCTCGGGAGACCCAGTACTTC.